This entry lists 11 T cell receptor beta chains sequenced from one sample in a study of T cells in Graves' hyperthyroidism and ophthalmopathy. Amplification yielded TCR beta CDR3 regions, with RNA transcripts as the source. HTBI primers drove first-round RT-PCR of the TCR CDR3. TCRdb independently ran MiXCR on the multiplex PCR reads; one entry per CDR3 protein. Among about 360,000 distinct CDR3 sequences listed, approximately 13% were seen once. The specimen sequenced was blood. These receptors all stem from a woman aged 18-29 years with Graves' hyperthyroidism.

This clonotype was counted ten times or more. The chain couples TRBV10-3 to TRBJ2-5; the D is unclear. CDR3 length: 14 amino acids. Germline CDR1 is ENHRY and CDR2 is SYGVKD. V lost 0 bases and J 1 base, leaving 6 bases between the germline ends. CDR3 DNA: TGTGCCATCAGTGAGTCCCAAGCCCAAGAGACCCAGTACTTC. Protein sequence: CAISESQAQETQYF.

The chain uses TRBV19 and TRBJ1-2, with no clear D. Germline V gene sequence: CDR1 LNHDA, CDR2 SQIVND (reference sequence). The CDR3 length is 13 residues. Trimming removed 3 bases from V and 3 bases from J, with 8 bases in between. The CDR3 DNA reads TGTGCCAGTAGTATGGAAGGGTACTATGGCTACACCTTC. It encodes CASSMEGYYGYTF.

V usage is TRBV5-5 and J usage is TRBJ2-5, with 12 positions matching TRBD1. The V gene end was trimmed by 2 bases and the J gene end by 5 bases; junction bases not matched to a gene: 7. CDR1 and CDR2 (germline): SGHKS, YYEKEE (reference sequence). CDR3 length equals 16 residues. DNA of the CDR3: TGTGCCAGCAGCTTATCCGGGACAGGGGGCTTCGAGACCCAGTACTTC. Protein product: CASSLSGTGGFETQYF.

This clonotype was observed a few times. A much larger clone differs from this one at a single base, so this may be a read error. The chain employs TRBV28 and TRBJ2-7, with D tentatively TRBD1 (6 bases). The germline V gene has CDR1 MDHEN and CDR2 SYDVKM. This CDR3 has 15 residues. CDR3 bases: TGTGCCAGCACCCTTGGACAGCCCGGCTCCTACAAGCAGTACTTC. Protein: CASTLGQPGSYKQYF.

The chain joins TRBV5-1 to TRBJ2-7; no clear D gene. Germline V gene data show CDR1 as SGHRS and CDR2 as YFSETQ. Trimming left V 0 bases short and J 4 bases short, with 14 bases between. The CDR3 consists of 15 residues. The CDR3 bases are TGCGCCAGCAGCTTGGGGCCGGGCAGAGATTACGAGCAGTACTTC. It codes for CASSLGPGRDYEQYF.

This clonotype has ten or more counts. The chain combines TRBV3-1 with TRBJ2-1, with 10 bases fitting TRBD2. V lost 0 bases, J lost 12 bases, and 5 bases stayed unmatched. Germline V gene sequence: CDR1 LGHDT, CDR2 YNNKEL (reference sequence). This CDR3 has 14 amino acids. CDR3 DNA sequence: TGTGCCAGCAGCCAAGATCCTAGCGGGAGTAGGCAGTTCTTC. This encodes CASSQDPSGSRQFF.

At least ten counts were recorded for this clonotype. J is TRBJ2-3 and V is TRBV5-1; 9 nucleotides align to TRBD2. The CDR3 has 17 residues. V lost 4 bases to trimming and J lost 2 bases; unmatched junction nucleotides: 11. The V gene's germline CDR1 is SGHRS and CDR2 YFSETQ. The CDR3 DNA is TGCGCCAGCAGCGGGGGACTAGCCGTAATACCCACAGATACGCAGTATTTT. Residues: CASSGGLAVIPTDTQYF.

Many counts were recorded for this clonotype. This sequence joins TRBV20-1 and TRBJ2-7; 16 bases fit TRBD2. CDR1 and CDR2 from the germline V gene are DFQATT and SNEGSKA (reference sequence). The CDR3 loop spans 16 amino acids. V shed 3 bases, J shed 6 bases, and the junction held 8 bases outside the gene matches. DNA for the CDR3: TGCAGTGCTAGCCCCGGGACTAGCGGGAGGGTGTCCGAGCAGTACTTC. It codes for CSASPGTSGRVSEQYF.

This chain links TRBV6-1 with TRBJ2-2; weak D call: TRBD1 (8 bases). Deletions cut 6 bases from V and 5 bases from J, with 16 bases between. Germline CDR1 is MNHNS and CDR2 is SASEGT. The CDR3 length is 15 residues. DNA for the CDR3: TGTGCCAGCAGGCGGACAGGGAGGGAGACCGGGGAGCTGTTTTTT. Translation: CASRRTGRETGELFF.

This clonotype was observed many times. The gene calls are TRBV9 and TRBJ1-2; TRBD1 matches at 7 bases. CDR3 size: 14 residues. V gave up 0 bases and J gave up 11 bases; unmatched junction bases: 10. From germline, CDR1 is SGDLS and CDR2 YYNGEE. The CDR3 loop is CASSVVGGGGGYTF. The DNA for the CDR3 is TGTGCCAGCAGCGTAGTCGGAGGGGGCGGAGGTTACACCTTC. Complete variable domain (other parts from reference TRBV9 and TRBJ1-2): DSGVTQTPKHLITATGQRVTLRCSPRSGDLSVYWYQQSLDQGLQFLIQYYNGEERAKGNILERFSAQQFPDLHSELNLSSLELGDSALYFCASSVVGGGGGYTFGSGTRLTVV.

Ten or more counts support this clonotype. This chain joins TRBV7-2 and TRBJ1-5, with a possible D match to TRBD1 (5 bases). Per the germline V gene, CDR1 is SGHTA and CDR2 is FQGNSA. V shed 7 bases and J shed 4 bases, with 14 bases lying between them. This CDR3 has 14 residues. This CDR3 reads CASTTGRGNQPQHF. For the CDR3, the DNA is TGTGCCAGCACCACGGGACGGGGGAATCAGCCCCAGCATTTT.